These T cell receptor beta chains were read from a single sample in a study of blood T cell repertoires in COVID-19. The data were produced by immunoSEQ multiplex PCR, yet TCRdb's version contains in-frame clones alone and is incomplete. The table includes about 270,000 clones, 80% to 90% detected once. The specimen sequenced was peripheral blood. The receptors were sampled from a woman aged 70-85 years with COVID-19, enrolled during active disease. The CDR3 runs from the conserved cysteine through the conserved F or W. The D gene is left open where the match is weak. A row's size may be missing; if present it is once, few, many or a size class.

V gene: TRBV27
clone size: -
J gene: TRBJ1-5
D gene: TRBD1
CDR3 DNA: TGTGCCAGCAGTTTAAACAGGGGGGATCAGCCCCAGCATTTT
CDR3 protein: CASSLNRGDQPQHF

V gene: TRBV3-1/TRBV3-2
clone size: -
J gene: TRBJ1-1
D gene: -
CDR3 DNA: TGTGCCAGCAGCCAAGAGGGGGCAGCTTTCTTT
CDR3 protein: CASSQEGAAFF

V gene: TRBV5-4
clone size: -
J gene: TRBJ2-5
D gene: -
CDR3 DNA: TGTGCCAGCAGCTCGGGTCACGGGAACGGGGAGACCCAGTACTTC
CDR3 protein: CASSSGHGNGETQYF

V gene: TRBV5-6
clone size: -
J gene: TRBJ2-2
D gene: -
CDR3 DNA: TGTGCCAGCAGCCCCACAGGGAACACCGGGGAGCTGTTTTTT
CDR3 protein: CASSPTGNTGELFF

V gene: TRBV5-4
clone size: -
J gene: TRBJ1-2
D gene: TRBD1
CDR3 DNA: TGTGCCAGCAGCTCTGAGGGGGCCTATGGCTACACCTTC
CDR3 protein: CASSSEGAYGYTF

V gene: TRBV7-8
clone size: -
J gene: TRBJ2-1
D gene: -
CDR3 DNA: TGTGCCAGCAGCTCCCGCGCGGGCTCCTACAATGAGCAGTTCTTC
CDR3 protein: CASSSRAGSYNEQFF

V gene: TRBV11-2
clone size: -
J gene: TRBJ2-5
D gene: TRBD2
CDR3 DNA: TGTGCCAGCAGCTTAGATAGCGGGGGGGCGGAGACCCAGTACTTC
CDR3 protein: CASSLDSGGAETQYF

V gene: TRBV28
clone size: -
J gene: TRBJ1-2
D gene: TRBD1
CDR3 DNA: TGTGCCAGCACCCCTGGACAGGGGGCTAATGGCTACACCTTC
CDR3 protein: CASTPGQGANGYTF

V gene: TRBV5-4
clone size: -
J gene: TRBJ2-3
D gene: TRBD1
CDR3 DNA: TGTGCCAGCAGCTTTAAGGGACAGGGGTTTGGAGATACGCAGTATTTT
CDR3 protein: CASSFKGQGFGDTQYF

V gene: TRBV5-1
clone size: -
J gene: TRBJ2-3
D gene: -
CDR3 DNA: TGCGCCAGCAGCCCACGTAGCGGTGGGTCCACAGATACGCAGTATTTT
CDR3 protein: CASSPRSGGSTDTQYF

V gene: TRBV2
clone size: -
J gene: TRBJ1-6
D gene: TRBD1
CDR3 DNA: TGTGCCAGCACCGCCCCGGGACAGGATGGTAGCAGCGCCAGATCACCCCTCCACTTT
CDR3 protein: CASTAPGQDGSSARSPLHF

V gene: TRBV2
clone size: -
J gene: TRBJ1-5
D gene: TRBD1
CDR3 DNA: TGTGCCAGCACCCCGGACAGGTCTCAGCCCCAGCATTTT
CDR3 protein: CASTPDRSQPQHF

V gene: TRBV2
clone size: few
J gene: TRBJ2-3
D gene: TRBD2
CDR3 DNA: TGTGCCAGCAGTGAAGGAGCGGGGGGGCGTAGAGATACGCAGTATTTT
CDR3 protein: CASSEGAGGRRDTQYF

V gene: TRBV7-9
clone size: -
J gene: TRBJ1-1
D gene: -
CDR3 DNA: TGTGCCAGCAGCACCCAGGCTGACACTGAAGCTTTCTTT
CDR3 protein: CASSTQADTEAFF

V gene: TRBV4-1
clone size: -
J gene: TRBJ2-7
D gene: -
CDR3 DNA: TGCGCCAGCAGCCACCCAGACTTCAGCTCCTACGAGCAGTACTTC
CDR3 protein: CASSHPDFSSYEQYF

V gene: TRBV21-1
clone size: -
J gene: TRBJ1-2
D gene: -
CDR3 DNA: TGTGCCAGCAGAAAATCCCCCCATAACTATGGCTACACCTTC
CDR3 protein: CASRKSPHNYGYTF

V gene: TRBV19
clone size: -
J gene: TRBJ1-1
D gene: -
CDR3 DNA: TGTGCCAGTAGTATTGTGGGGCTGAACACTGAAGCTTTCTTT
CDR3 protein: CASSIVGLNTEAFF

V gene: TRBV24-1
clone size: once
J gene: TRBJ2-2
D gene: TRBD1
CDR3 DNA: TGTGCCACCAGTGACCCCGGGACAGGGTACACCGGGGAGCTGTTTTTT
CDR3 protein: CATSDPGTGYTGELFF

V gene: TRBV24-1
clone size: -
J gene: TRBJ1-6
D gene: TRBD1
CDR3 DNA: TGTGCCACCAGTTCGCGACAGGGGAATTCACCCCTCCACTTT
CDR3 protein: CATSSRQGNSPLHF

V gene: TRBV11-3
clone size: -
J gene: TRBJ2-5
D gene: TRBD1
CDR3 DNA: TGTGCCAGCAGCCCCGGGACAGCCCAAGAGACCCAGTACTTC
CDR3 protein: CASSPGTAQETQYF

V gene: TRBV12-5
clone size: -
J gene: TRBJ2-2
D gene: TRBD1
CDR3 DNA: TGTGCTAGTGGCGGGACAGTCAACACCGGGGAGCTGTTTTTT
CDR3 protein: CASGGTVNTGELFF

V gene: TRBV27
clone size: -
J gene: TRBJ1-6
D gene: -
CDR3 DNA: TGTGCCAGCACACCCCGGCGGGTCTATAATTCACCCCTCCACTTT
CDR3 protein: CASTPRRVYNSPLHF

V gene: TRBV7-9
clone size: -
J gene: TRBJ2-7
D gene: -
CDR3 DNA: TGTGCCAGCAGCCCCCCTAGAGGGTCCTACGAGCAGTACTTC
CDR3 protein: CASSPPRGSYEQYF

V gene: TRBV19
clone size: -
J gene: TRBJ1-1
D gene: -
CDR3 DNA: TGTGCCAGTAATAGCCCAGGGCATAGTTTCACTGAAGCTTTCTTT
CDR3 protein: CASNSPGHSFTEAFF

V gene: TRBV5-8
clone size: once
J gene: TRBJ2-7
D gene: TRBD2
CDR3 DNA: TGTGCCAGCAGCTTGGCTCCTAGCGGTATCTGGGAGCAGTACTTC
CDR3 protein: CASSLAPSGIWEQYF

V gene: TRBV5-4
clone size: -
J gene: TRBJ1-4
D gene: -
CDR3 DNA: TGTGCCAGCAGCTTGGAAGGGGGGGTTGAAAAACTGTTTTTT
CDR3 protein: CASSLEGGVEKLFF

V gene: TRBV5-4
clone size: -
J gene: TRBJ2-7
D gene: -
CDR3 DNA: TGTGCCAGCAGCTTTGGCAGGGGAAGCTACGAGCAGTACTTC
CDR3 protein: CASSFGRGSYEQYF

V gene: TRBV21-1
clone size: -
J gene: TRBJ2-3
D gene: -
CDR3 DNA: TGTGCCAGCAGCAAAGACCGGACAGGGGAACGTCGGTATACGCAGTATTTT
CDR3 protein: CASSKDRTGERRYTQYF

V gene: TRBV5-1
clone size: -
J gene: TRBJ1-1
D gene: -
CDR3 DNA: TGCGCCAGCAGCTGGACAAGGGCGGCCACTGAAGCTTTCTTT
CDR3 protein: CASSWTRAATEAFF

V gene: TRBV27
clone size: -
J gene: TRBJ2-3
D gene: -
CDR3 DNA: TGTGCCAGCAGTCCGCGGGCCCTTACGGATACGCAGTATTTT
CDR3 protein: CASSPRALTDTQYF

V gene: TRBV6-5
clone size: -
J gene: TRBJ2-7
D gene: -
CDR3 DNA: TGTGCCAGCAAGGGGAAGGGGTACGAGCAGTACTTC
CDR3 protein: CASKGKGYEQYF

V gene: TRBV6-6
clone size: -
J gene: TRBJ2-7
D gene: TRBD1
CDR3 DNA: TGTGCCAGCAGTTTGGGACAGCTGACCTACGAGCAGTACTTC
CDR3 protein: CASSLGQLTYEQYF

V gene: TRBV28
clone size: -
J gene: TRBJ2-5
D gene: -
CDR3 DNA: TGTGCCAGCAGGGTCGGAGGGGCTGGGCAAGAGACCCAGTACTTC
CDR3 protein: CASRVGGAGQETQYF

V gene: TRBV6-5
clone size: -
J gene: TRBJ1-1
D gene: -
CDR3 DNA: TGTGCCAGCAGTTACGGGGGCCCTATGAACACTGAAGCTTTCTTT
CDR3 protein: CASSYGGPMNTEAFF

V gene: TRBV10-3
clone size: -
J gene: TRBJ2-5
D gene: -
CDR3 DNA: TGTGCCATCAGTGGGACTACGGGGGAGACCCAGTACTTC
CDR3 protein: CAISGTTGETQYF

V gene: TRBV24-1
clone size: -
J gene: TRBJ1-1
D gene: TRBD1
CDR3 DNA: TGTGCCACCAGTGATAATGACAGGGGGGCTGAAGCTTTCTTT
CDR3 protein: CATSDNDRGAEAFF

V gene: TRBV29-1
clone size: once
J gene: TRBJ2-7
D gene: -
CDR3 DNA: TGCAGCGTTGGCAGCTCCTACGAGCAGTACTTC
CDR3 protein: CSVGSSYEQYF

V gene: TRBV10-3
clone size: -
J gene: TRBJ2-1
D gene: TRBD2
CDR3 DNA: TGTGCCATCAGTGAGCCGGGGACTAGCGGGGGTTACAATGAGCAGTTCTTC
CDR3 protein: CAISEPGTSGGYNEQFF

V gene: TRBV28
clone size: -
J gene: TRBJ2-7
D gene: TRBD1
CDR3 DNA: TGTGCCAGCAGTTCCCTCTGGGACAGGGGTTCCTACGAGCAGTACTTC
CDR3 protein: CASSSLWDRGSYEQYF

V gene: TRBV10-3
clone size: -
J gene: TRBJ2-5
D gene: TRBD1
CDR3 DNA: TGTGCCACCGGACAGGTCGGGGTCCAAGAGACCCAGTACTTC
CDR3 protein: CATGQVGVQETQYF

V gene: TRBV3-1/TRBV3-2
clone size: -
J gene: TRBJ2-4
D gene: -
CDR3 DNA: TGTGCCAGCAGCCAACCGGGGGAGTCCAAAAACATTCAGTACTTC
CDR3 protein: CASSQPGESKNIQYF

V gene: TRBV3-1/TRBV3-2
clone size: -
J gene: TRBJ1-3
D gene: -
CDR3 DNA: TGTGCCAGCAGCCAAGATGAGGATGCTATCTCTGGAAACACCATATATTTT
CDR3 protein: CASSQDEDAISGNTIYF

V gene: TRBV19
clone size: -
J gene: TRBJ2-1
D gene: -
CDR3 DNA: TGTGCCAGTAGTAGATCACAGGGTCACAATGAGCAGTTCTTC
CDR3 protein: CASSRSQGHNEQFF

V gene: TRBV12-5
clone size: -
J gene: TRBJ1-5
D gene: -
CDR3 DNA: TGTGCTAGTGCCCCCCCCGATCAGCCCCAGCATTTT
CDR3 protein: CASAPPDQPQHF

V gene: TRBV7-2
clone size: -
J gene: TRBJ2-3
D gene: TRBD2
CDR3 DNA: TGTGCCAGCCGCAAAAATAGCGGGGGCGGCACAGATACGCAGTATTTT
CDR3 protein: CASRKNSGGGTDTQYF

V gene: TRBV19
clone size: -
J gene: TRBJ1-2
D gene: -
CDR3 DNA: TGTGCCAGTAGTATAGAGGGCAGGGGAAACTATGGCTACACCTTC
CDR3 protein: CASSIEGRGNYGYTF

V gene: TRBV9
clone size: few
J gene: TRBJ1-2
D gene: TRBD1
CDR3 DNA: TGTGCCAGCAACAAAGCAGGACAGGCCTTCTATGGCTACACCTTC
CDR3 protein: CASNKAGQAFYGYTF

V gene: TRBV5-1
clone size: -
J gene: TRBJ2-1
D gene: -
CDR3 DNA: TGCGCCAGCAGCCGAAACAGGGACAATGAGCAGTTCTTC
CDR3 protein: CASSRNRDNEQFF

V gene: TRBV3-1/TRBV3-2
clone size: -
J gene: TRBJ2-7
D gene: TRBD2
CDR3 DNA: TGTGCCAGCAGTTTCGGGACTAGCGGGGACTACGAGCAGTACTTC
CDR3 protein: CASSFGTSGDYEQYF

V gene: TRBV9
clone size: -
J gene: TRBJ2-5
D gene: TRBD2
CDR3 DNA: TGTGCCAGCAGCGTAGATCTAGCGGGGGGCCAAGAGACCCAGTACTTC
CDR3 protein: CASSVDLAGGQETQYF

V gene: TRBV28
clone size: -
J gene: TRBJ1-1
D gene: -
CDR3 DNA: TGTGCCAGCACCAGGGAAGGGTATACTGAAGCTTTCTTT
CDR3 protein: CASTREGYTEAFF

V gene: TRBV19
clone size: -
J gene: TRBJ2-7
D gene: TRBD2
CDR3 DNA: TGTGCCAGTAGTATAGATCTGACTAGCGGGGGCTACGAGCAGTACTTC
CDR3 protein: CASSIDLTSGGYEQYF

V gene: TRBV4-1
clone size: once
J gene: TRBJ2-7
D gene: -
CDR3 DNA: TGCGCCAGCAGCCAAGATTGGGCCCCGGACAAGTCCTACGAGCAGTACTTC
CDR3 protein: CASSQDWAPDKSYEQYF

V gene: TRBV9
clone size: -
J gene: TRBJ2-7
D gene: TRBD1
CDR3 DNA: TGTGCCAGCAGCGCTGGGGGACAGGGATACGAGCAGTACTTC
CDR3 protein: CASSAGGQGYEQYF